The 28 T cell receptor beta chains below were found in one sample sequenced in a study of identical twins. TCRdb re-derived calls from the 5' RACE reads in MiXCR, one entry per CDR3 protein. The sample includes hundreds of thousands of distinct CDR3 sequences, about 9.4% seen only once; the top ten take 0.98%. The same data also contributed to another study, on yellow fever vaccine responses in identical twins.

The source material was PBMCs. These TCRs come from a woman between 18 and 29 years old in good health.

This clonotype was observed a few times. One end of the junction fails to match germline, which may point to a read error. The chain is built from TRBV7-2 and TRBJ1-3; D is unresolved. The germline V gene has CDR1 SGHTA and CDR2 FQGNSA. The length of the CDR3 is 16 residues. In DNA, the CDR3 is TGTGCCAGCAGCGGGATCGGAACAGTCTCTGGGAACACCATATATTTT. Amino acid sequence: CASSGIGTVSGNTIYF.

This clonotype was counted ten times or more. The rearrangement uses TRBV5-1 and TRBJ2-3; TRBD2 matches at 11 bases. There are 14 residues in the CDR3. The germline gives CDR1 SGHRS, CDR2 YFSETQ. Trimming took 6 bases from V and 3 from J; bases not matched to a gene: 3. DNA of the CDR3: TGCGCCAGCAAACTAGCGGGAGAGACAGATACGCAGTATTTT. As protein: CASKLAGETDTQYF.

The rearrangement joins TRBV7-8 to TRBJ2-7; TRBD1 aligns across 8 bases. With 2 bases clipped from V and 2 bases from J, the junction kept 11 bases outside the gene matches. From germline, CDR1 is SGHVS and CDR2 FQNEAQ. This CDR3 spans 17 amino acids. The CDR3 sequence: CASSLSKWDRPTYEQYF. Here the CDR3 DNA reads TGTGCCAGCAGCTTATCAAAATGGGACAGGCCGACCTACGAGCAGTACTTC.

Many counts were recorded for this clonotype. The CDR3 spells CASSPTGYSYEQYF. The CDR3 bases are TGTGCCAGCAGTCCAACAGGGTACTCCTACGAGCAGTACTTC. The rearrangement joins TRBV27 to TRBJ2-7; D possibly corresponds to TRBD1 (6 bases). CDR1 MNHEY and CDR2 SMNVEV come from the germline V gene (reference sequence). The CDR3 has 14 residues. V lost 5 bases and J lost 0, with 11 bases in between.

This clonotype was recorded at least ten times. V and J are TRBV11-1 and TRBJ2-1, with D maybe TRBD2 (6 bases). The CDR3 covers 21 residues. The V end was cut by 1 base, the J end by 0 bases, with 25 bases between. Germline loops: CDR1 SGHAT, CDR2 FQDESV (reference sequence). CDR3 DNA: TGTGCCAGCAGCTTAGAGGGTAGGCTAGCGCTTCCCTTGAGCTCCTACAATGAGCAGTTCTTC. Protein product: CASSLEGRLALPLSSYNEQFF.

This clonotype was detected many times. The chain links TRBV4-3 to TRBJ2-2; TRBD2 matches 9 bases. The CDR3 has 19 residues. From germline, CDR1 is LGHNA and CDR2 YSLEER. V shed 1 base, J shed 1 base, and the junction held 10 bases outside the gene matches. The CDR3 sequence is CASSQGGGGGRGNTGELFF. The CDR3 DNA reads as TGCGCCAGCAGCCAAGGCGGAGGTGGCGGGAGGGGGAACACCGGGGAGCTGTTTTTT.

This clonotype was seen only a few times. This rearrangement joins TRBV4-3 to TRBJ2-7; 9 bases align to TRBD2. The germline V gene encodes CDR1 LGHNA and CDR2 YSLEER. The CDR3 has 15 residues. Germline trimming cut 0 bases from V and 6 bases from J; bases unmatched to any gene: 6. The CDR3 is CASSQEVASGTEQYF. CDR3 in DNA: TGCGCCAGCAGCCAAGAGGTGGCTAGCGGGACCGAGCAGTACTTC.

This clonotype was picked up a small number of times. The CDR3 region is CATSRGNPNEQYF. CDR3 sequence (DNA): TGTGCCACCAGCAGGGGTAACCCTAACGAGCAGTACTTC. The V call is TRBV24-1, the J call TRBJ2-7, with D maybe TRBD1 (6 bases). This CDR3 comprises 13 residues. Germline CDR1 is KGHDR and CDR2 is SFDVKD. Trimming pared 7 bases from V and 5 bases from J, leaving 14 bases between.

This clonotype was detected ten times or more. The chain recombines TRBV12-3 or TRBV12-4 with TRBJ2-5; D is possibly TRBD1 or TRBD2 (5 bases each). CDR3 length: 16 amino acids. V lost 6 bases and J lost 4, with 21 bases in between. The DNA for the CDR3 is TGTGCCAGCAGGGGGGACCGGGAACCCCCGCGAGAGACCCAGTACTTC. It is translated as CASRGDREPPRETQYF.

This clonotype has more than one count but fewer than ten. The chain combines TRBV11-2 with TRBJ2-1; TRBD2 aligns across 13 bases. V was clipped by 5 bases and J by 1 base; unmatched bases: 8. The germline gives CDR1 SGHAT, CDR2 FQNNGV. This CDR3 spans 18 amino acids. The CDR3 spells CASSRRTSGSQSYNEQFF. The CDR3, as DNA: TGTGCCAGCAGCAGACGGACTAGCGGGAGTCAGTCCTACAATGAGCAGTTCTTC.

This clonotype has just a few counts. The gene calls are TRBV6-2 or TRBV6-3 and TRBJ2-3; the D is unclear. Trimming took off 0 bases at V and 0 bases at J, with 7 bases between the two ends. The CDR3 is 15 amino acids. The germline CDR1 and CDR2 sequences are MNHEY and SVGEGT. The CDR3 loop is CASSYSSTSTDTQYF. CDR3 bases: TGTGCCAGCAGTTACTCGTCGACCAGCACAGATACGCAGTATTTT.

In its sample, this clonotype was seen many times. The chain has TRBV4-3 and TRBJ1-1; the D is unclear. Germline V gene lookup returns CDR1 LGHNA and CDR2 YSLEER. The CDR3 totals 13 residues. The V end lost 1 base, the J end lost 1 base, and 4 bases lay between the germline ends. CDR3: CASSQGQNTEAFF. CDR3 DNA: TGCGCCAGCAGCCAAGGGCAGAACACTGAAGCTTTCTTT.

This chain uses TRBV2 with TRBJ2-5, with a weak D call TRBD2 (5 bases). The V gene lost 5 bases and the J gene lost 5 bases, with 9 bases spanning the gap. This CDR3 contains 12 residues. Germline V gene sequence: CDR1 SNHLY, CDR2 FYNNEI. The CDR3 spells CASSLQRETQYF. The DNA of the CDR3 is TGTGCCAGCAGTCTTCAGCGGGAGACCCAGTACTTC.

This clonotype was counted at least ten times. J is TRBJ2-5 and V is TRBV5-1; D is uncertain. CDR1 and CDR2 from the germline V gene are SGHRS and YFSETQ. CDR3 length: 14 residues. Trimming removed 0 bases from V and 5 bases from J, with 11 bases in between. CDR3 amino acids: CASSLDPVGETQYF. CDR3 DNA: TGCGCCAGCAGCTTGGATCCGGTGGGGGAGACCCAGTACTTC.

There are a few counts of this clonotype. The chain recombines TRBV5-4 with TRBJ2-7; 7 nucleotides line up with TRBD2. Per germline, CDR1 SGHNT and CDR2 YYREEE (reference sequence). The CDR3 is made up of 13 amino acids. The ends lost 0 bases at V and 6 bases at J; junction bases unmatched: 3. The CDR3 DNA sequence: TGTGCCAGCAGCTTGGCCGGGGGGATCGAGCAGTACTTC. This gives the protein CASSLAGGIEQYF. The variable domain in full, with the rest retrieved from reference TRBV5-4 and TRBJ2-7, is ETGVTQSPTHLIKTRGQQVTLRCSSQSGHNTVSWYQQALGQGPQFIFQYYREEENGRGNFPPRFSGLQFPNYSSELNVNALELDDSALYLCASSLAGGIEQYFGPGTRLTVT.

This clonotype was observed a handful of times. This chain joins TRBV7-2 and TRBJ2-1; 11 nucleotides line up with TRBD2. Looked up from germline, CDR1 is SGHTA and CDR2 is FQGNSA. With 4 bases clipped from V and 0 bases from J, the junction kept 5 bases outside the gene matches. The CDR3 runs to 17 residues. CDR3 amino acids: CASSSPSGRTSYNEQFF. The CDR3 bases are TGTGCCAGCAGCTCGCCTAGCGGGAGGACCTCCTACAATGAGCAGTTCTTC.

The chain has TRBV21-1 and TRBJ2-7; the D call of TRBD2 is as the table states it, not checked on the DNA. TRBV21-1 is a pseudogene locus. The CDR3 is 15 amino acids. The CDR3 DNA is TGTGCCAGCAGCAAAAGGGGTTGGGAGTGCGACGAGCAGTACTTC. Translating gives CASSKRGWECDEQYF.

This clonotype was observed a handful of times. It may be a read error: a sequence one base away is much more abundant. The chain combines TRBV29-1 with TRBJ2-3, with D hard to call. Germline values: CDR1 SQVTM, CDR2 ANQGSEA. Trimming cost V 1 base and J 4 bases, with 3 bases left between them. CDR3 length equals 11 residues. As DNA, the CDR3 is TGCAGCGTTGAAGGGCCAGATACGCAGTATTTT. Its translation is CSVEGPDTQYF.

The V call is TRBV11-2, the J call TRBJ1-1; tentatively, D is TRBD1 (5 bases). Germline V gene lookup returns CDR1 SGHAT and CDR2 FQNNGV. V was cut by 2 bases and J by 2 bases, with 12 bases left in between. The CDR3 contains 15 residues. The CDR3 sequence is CASSLSVGGNTEAFF. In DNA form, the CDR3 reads TGTGCCAGCAGCTTAAGTGTGGGGGGAAACACTGAAGCTTTCTTT.

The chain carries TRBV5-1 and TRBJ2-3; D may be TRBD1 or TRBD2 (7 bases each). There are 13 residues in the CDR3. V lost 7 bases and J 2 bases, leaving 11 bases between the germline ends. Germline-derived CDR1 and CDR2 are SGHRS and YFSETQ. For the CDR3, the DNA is TGCGCCAGCGGGAGGGGGCTCACAGATACGCAGTATTTT. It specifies CASGRGLTDTQYF.

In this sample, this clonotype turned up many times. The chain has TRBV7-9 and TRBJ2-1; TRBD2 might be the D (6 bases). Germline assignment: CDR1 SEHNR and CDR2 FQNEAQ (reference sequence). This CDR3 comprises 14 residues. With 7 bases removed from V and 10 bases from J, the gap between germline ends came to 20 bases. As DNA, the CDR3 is TGTGCCAGCACCCTGGGACTCCTTATGGGGGAGCAGTTCTTC. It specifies CASTLGLLMGEQFF.

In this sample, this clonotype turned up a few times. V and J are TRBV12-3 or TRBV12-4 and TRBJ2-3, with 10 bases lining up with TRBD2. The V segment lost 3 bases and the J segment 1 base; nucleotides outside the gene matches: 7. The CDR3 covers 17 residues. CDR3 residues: CASSFLLAGLGTDTQYF. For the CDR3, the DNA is TGTGCCAGCAGTTTTTTACTAGCGGGATTGGGCACAGATACGCAGTATTTT.

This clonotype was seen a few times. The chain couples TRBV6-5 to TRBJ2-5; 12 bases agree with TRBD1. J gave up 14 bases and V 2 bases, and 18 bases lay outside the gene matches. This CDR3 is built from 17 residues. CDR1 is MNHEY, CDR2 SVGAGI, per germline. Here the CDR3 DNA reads TGTGCCAGCAGTTACAGCTGGGGGGACAGGGGGCGACCCAGATACTACTTC. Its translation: CASSYSWGDRGRPRYYF.

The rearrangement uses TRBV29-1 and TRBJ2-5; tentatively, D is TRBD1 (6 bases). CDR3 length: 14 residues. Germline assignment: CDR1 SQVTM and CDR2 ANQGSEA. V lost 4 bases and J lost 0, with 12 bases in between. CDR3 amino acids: CSVVKDSNQETQYF. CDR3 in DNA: TGCAGCGTTGTTAAGGACAGTAACCAAGAGACCCAGTACTTC.

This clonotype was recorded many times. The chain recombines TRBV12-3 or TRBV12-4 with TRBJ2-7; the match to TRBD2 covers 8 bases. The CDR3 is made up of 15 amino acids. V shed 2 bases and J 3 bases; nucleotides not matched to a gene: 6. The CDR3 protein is CASSLRGGPDYEQYF. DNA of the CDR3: TGTGCCAGCAGTTTACGGGGGGGGCCCGACTACGAGCAGTACTTC.

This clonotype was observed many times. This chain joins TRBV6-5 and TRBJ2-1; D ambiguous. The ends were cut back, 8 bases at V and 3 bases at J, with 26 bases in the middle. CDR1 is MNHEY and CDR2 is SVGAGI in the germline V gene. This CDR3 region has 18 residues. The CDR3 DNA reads TGTGCCAGCCGTACTTTCGTAAATAGCCTGGCCGGCTACAATGAGCAGTTCTTC. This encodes CASRTFVNSLAGYNEQFF.

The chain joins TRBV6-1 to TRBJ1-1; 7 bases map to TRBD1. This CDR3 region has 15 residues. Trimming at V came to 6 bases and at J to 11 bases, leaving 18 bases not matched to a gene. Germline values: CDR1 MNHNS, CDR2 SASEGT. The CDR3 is CASRQRDSQRGAAFF. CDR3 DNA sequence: TGTGCCAGCAGGCAAAGGGACAGCCAAAGGGGGGCGGCTTTCTTT.

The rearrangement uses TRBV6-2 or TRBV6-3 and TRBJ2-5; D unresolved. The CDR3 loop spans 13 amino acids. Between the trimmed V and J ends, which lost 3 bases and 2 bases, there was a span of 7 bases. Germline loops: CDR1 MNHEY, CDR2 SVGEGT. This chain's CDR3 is CASSYLLQETQYF. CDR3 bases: TGTGCCAGCAGTTATCTTCTTCAAGAGACCCAGTACTTC.